The 19 T cell receptor beta chains reported below all come from one sample, sequenced in a study of CD8+ T cells in alopecia areata. Treatment given: oral pan-JAK inhibitor, 5-10 mg twice daily. The sequencing template was cDNA reverse transcribed from extracted RNA. Repertoires were generated with immunoSEQ multiplex PCR, while TCRdb's copy carries only in-frame clones and drops some. The table shows under 350,000 clones, with roughly 60% occurring only once. Sequenced material: CD4+ T cells sorted from blood, taken at week 24, from a patient treated with tofacitinib. The receptors derive from a human donor with alopecia areata.

The chain has TRBV6-1 and TRBJ2-4; D possibly matches TRBD1 or TRBD2 (5 bases each). Germline V lookup: CDR1 MNHNS, CDR2 SASEGT. V dropped 3 bases and J dropped 0 bases, with 24 bases sitting between them. The CDR3 length is 20 residues. CDR3 protein: CASSDPPPWDGGLAKNIQYF. The CDR3 DNA sequence: TGTGCCAGCAGTGACCCACCCCCTTGGGACGGAGGTTTAGCCAAAAACATTCAGTACTTC.

The CDR3, as DNA: TGTGCCAGCAGCCATCCGGACAGGAAAACAGGGTATGGCTACACCTTC. Its translation is CASSHPDRKTGYGYTF. The V gene is TRBV4-2, the J gene TRBJ1-2; TRBD1 matches 7 bases. Trimming at V came to 3 bases and at J to 5 bases, leaving 12 bases not matched to a gene. The CDR3 covers 16 residues. From germline, CDR1 is LGHNA and CDR2 YNFKEQ.

The chain is built from TRBV9 and TRBJ2-6, with 8 nucleotides matching TRBD1. There are 18 residues in the CDR3. The J segment lost 0 bases and the V segment lost 4 bases, leaving 9 bases of the junction unmatched. Germline values: CDR1 SGDLS, CDR2 YYNGEE. The CDR3 reads CASSFRTGQDSGANVLTF. CDR3 coding DNA: TGTGCCAGCAGCTTCCGGACAGGGCAAGACTCTGGGGCCAACGTCCTGACTTTC.

The J gene is TRBJ2-7, the V gene TRBV10-3; the D is unclear. Germline V gives CDR1 ENHRY, CDR2 SYGVKD. CDR3 length: 12 residues. V dropped 3 bases and J dropped 5 bases, with 8 bases sitting between them. The CDR3 DNA is TGTGCCATCAGTGATAGGTGGAACGAGCAGTACTTC. Translating it yields CAISDRWNEQYF.

This clone was seen a handful of times. This sequence joins TRBV4-1 and TRBJ1-5; 9 bases are a match to TRBD1. CDR1 and CDR2 from the germline V gene are MGHRA and YSYEKL. The CDR3 is 18 residues long. V shed 4 bases, J shed 0 bases, and the junction held 10 bases outside the gene matches. In DNA, the CDR3 is TGCGCCAGCAGCCTGAAAAGGGGGACAGGGACTAGCAATCAGCCCCAGCATTTT. Its translation is CASSLKRGTGTSNQPQHF.

The chain couples TRBV5-4 to TRBJ1-3; a possible D gene is TRBD1 (5 bases). The CDR3 covers 14 residues. The V end was cut by 3 bases, the J end by 1 base, with 8 bases between. Per germline, CDR1 SGHNT and CDR2 YYREEE (reference sequence). The CDR3 loop reads CASSSQGSGNTIYF. CDR3 nucleotide sequence: TGTGCCAGCAGCTCTCAGGGATCTGGAAACACCATATATTTT. Looking up the rest from reference TRBV5-4 and TRBJ1-3 gives the full variable domain: ETGVTQSPTHLIKTRGQQVTLRCSSQSGHNTVSWYQQALGQGPQFIFQYYREEENGRGNFPPRFSGLQFPNYSSELNVNALELDDSALYLCASSSQGSGNTIYFGEGSWLTVV.

This chain uses TRBV2 with TRBJ2-7, with no clear D. In germline, CDR1 is SNHLY, CDR2 FYNNEI. The V gene lost 5 bases and the J gene lost 2 bases, with 7 bases spanning the gap. The CDR3 length is 12 residues. The CDR3 DNA is TGTGCCAGCAGTATACTCACCTACGAGCAGTACTTC. Translating it yields CASSILTYEQYF.

This clone has just a few counts. The genes are TRBV7-2 and TRBJ2-3, with D perhaps TRBD2 (6 bases). The germline CDR1 and CDR2 sequences are SGHTA and FQGNSA. The CDR3 runs 13 residues. V shed 2 bases and J shed 8 bases, with 11 bases lying between them. The CDR3 reads CASSLRGEVTQYF. The CDR3 region has the DNA TGTGCCAGCAGCTTACGAGGGGAGGTTACGCAGTATTTT.

V gene TRBV23-1 combines with J gene TRBJ2-5; 8 bases map to TRBD1. TRBV23-1 is filed as an ORF, its function uncertain. The V segment lost 4 bases and the J segment 4 bases; nucleotides outside the gene matches: 8. There are 15 residues in the CDR3. For the CDR3, the DNA is TGCGCCAGCAGTCCAGCCGGCACAGGGGGAGAGACCCAGTACTTC. Encoded protein: CASSPAGTGGETQYF.

The genes are TRBV5-1 and TRBJ2-1; no reliable D call. V was clipped by 0 bases and J by 2 bases, with 9 bases between them. The CDR3 consists of 15 residues. Germline loops: CDR1 SGHRS, CDR2 YFSETQ. The chain's CDR3 is CASSLERRPYNEQFF. DNA of the CDR3: TGCGCCAGCAGCTTGGAAAGGAGACCCTACAATGAGCAGTTCTTC. The full variable domain, with the rest looked up from reference TRBV5-1 and TRBJ2-1, is KAGVTQTPRYLIKTRGQQVTLSCSPISGHRSVSWYQQTPGQGLQFLFEYFSETQRNKGNFPGRFSGRQFSNSRSEMNVSTLELGDSALYLCASSLERRPYNEQFFGPGTRLTVL.

This chain uses TRBV7-2 with TRBJ1-3; D is ambiguous. CDR1 SGHTA and CDR2 FQGNSA come from the germline V gene. The V end was cut by 5 bases, the J end by 0 bases, with 11 bases between. CDR3 size: 15 residues. CDR3 in amino acids: CASSPITGSGNTIYF. The CDR3 DNA is TGTGCCAGCAGCCCAATCACGGGCTCTGGAAACACCATATATTTT. The variable domain in full, with the rest retrieved from reference TRBV7-2 and TRBJ1-3, is GAGVSQSPSNKVTEKGKDVELRCDPISGHTALYWYRQSLGQGLEFLIYFQGNSAPDKSGLPSDRFSAERTGGSVSTLTIQRTQQEDSAVYLCASSPITGSGNTIYFGEGSWLTVV.

The rearrangement joins TRBV6-1 to TRBJ2-6, with a weak D call TRBD1 (7 bases). V lost 4 bases to trimming and J lost 0 bases, with 16 bases between them. Germline V gives CDR1 MNHNS, CDR2 SASEGT. The CDR3 runs 18 residues. The CDR3 protein is CASSGGTALGSGANVLTF. The CDR3 DNA follows: TGTGCCAGCAGTGGCGGGACAGCCCTTGGCTCTGGGGCCAACGTCCTGACTTTC.

This clone has a handful of counts. The V call is TRBV7-9, the J call TRBJ2-2; 10 bases agree with TRBD1. The CDR3 is 15 amino acids. The germline gives CDR1 SEHNR, CDR2 FQNEAQ (reference sequence). V trimming: 5 bases; J trimming: 6 bases; junction bases outside the gene matches: 6. CDR3: CASSRRQGASGELFF. CDR3 DNA: TGTGCCAGCAGCCGAAGACAGGGGGCCTCCGGGGAGCTGTTTTTT.

The chain couples TRBV14 to TRBJ2-5; D not resolved. The germline gives CDR1 SGHDN, CDR2 FVKESK. With 0 bases removed from V and 2 bases from J, the gap between germline ends came to 10 bases. CDR3 length equals 15 residues. CDR3 nucleotides: TGTGCCAGCAGCCAAGATAGAATCCAACAAGAGACCCAGTACTTC. This sequence encodes CASSQDRIQQETQYF.

This chain links TRBV30 with TRBJ1-6; D gene unclear. This CDR3 has 13 residues. Trimming took off 2 bases at V and 8 bases at J, with 10 bases between the two ends. Germline V lookup: CDR1 GTSNPN, CDR2 SVGIG (reference sequence). The DNA for the CDR3 is TGTGCCTGGAGTTTGGACGGGGATTCACCCCTCCACTTT. Its protein product is CAWSLDGDSPLHF. Full variable domain (rest looked up from reference TRBV30 and TRBJ1-6): SQTIHQWPATLVQPVGSPLSLECTVEGTSNPNLYWYRQAAGRGLQLLFYSVGIGQISSEVPQNLSASRPQDRQFILSSKKLLLSDSGFYLCAWSLDGDSPLHFGNGTRLTVT.

This clone has just one count. CDR3 sequence: CAISVTSSSYEQYF. Here the CDR3 DNA reads TGTGCCATCAGTGTTACAAGTAGCTCCTACGAGCAGTACTTC. The chain recombines TRBV10-3 with TRBJ2-7; D unresolved. This CDR3 is 14 amino acids long. V was shortened by 4 bases and J by 0 bases, with 10 bases between the two germline ends. Germline-derived CDR1 and CDR2 are ENHRY and SYGVKD.

This chain joins TRBV19 and TRBJ2-7; tentatively, D is TRBD1 (5 bases). The CDR3 contains 13 residues. The V gene's germline CDR1 is LNHDA and CDR2 SQIVND (reference sequence). V was trimmed by 4 bases and J by 2 bases, leaving 9 bases between them. The CDR3 sequence: CASSRGSTYEQYF. The CDR3 DNA follows: TGTGCCAGTAGTAGGGGCAGCACCTACGAGCAGTACTTC.

This chain uses TRBV7-9 with TRBJ2-1, with TRBD2 identical over 11 bases. V lost 5 bases and J lost 4; bases outside the gene matches: 4. The CDR3 is 15 amino acids. Germline V gives CDR1 SEHNR, CDR2 FQNEAQ (reference sequence). The CDR3 DNA sequence: TGTGCCAGCAGCAGACTAGCGGGGTCTTACAATGAGCAGTTCTTC. It codes for CASSRLAGSYNEQFF. The whole variable domain, filled in from reference TRBV7-9 and TRBJ2-1, reads DTGVSQNPRHKITKRGQNVTFRCDPISEHNRLYWYRQTLGQGPEFLTYFQNEAQLEKSRLLSDRFSAERPKGSFSTLEIQRTEQGDSAMYLCASSRLAGSYNEQFFGPGTRLTVL.

V gene TRBV5-1 combines with J gene TRBJ1-1; no firm D call. Germline CDR1 SGHRS, CDR2 YFSETQ. The CDR3 length is 14 residues. V was cut by 2 bases and J by 2 bases, with 10 bases left in between. CDR3 nucleotides: TGCGCCAGCAGCTTTAAGACCGTAAACACTGAAGCTTTCTTT. Its protein product is CASSFKTVNTEAFF.